This is a list of T cell receptor beta chains from one sample in a study of blood T cells in healthy people across ages. TCRdb reprocessed the 5' RACE reads via MiXCR and lists one record per CDR3 protein. The table has 1.5 million or so distinct CDR3 sequences, roughly 40% seen once. Sequenced material: blood. The receptors here all came from a woman aged 18-30 years in good health. Both conserved end residues are part of each CDR3. The D gene is left open where the match is weak. Only part of the rows carry a size: once, few, many, or a class if the clone is expanded.

TRBV5-1	few	-	TRBJ1-2	TGCGCCAGCAGCTTGGATGGGGTCGAGGGCTACACCTTC	CASSLDGVEGYTF
TRBV18	-	-	TRBJ1-4	TGTGCCAGCTCACCACCAACAGGCGATAATGAAAAACTGTTTTTT	CASSPPTGDNEKLFF
TRBV6-6	-	-	TRBJ1-6	TGTGCCAGCAGGGACGGGCGTAATTCACCCCTCCACTTT	CASRDGRNSPLHF
TRBV5-1	-	-	TRBJ2-1	TGCGCCAGCAGTCAAGGCCCCAATACAGGGAATGAGCAGTTCTTC	CASSQGPNTGNEQFF
TRBV6-2/TRBV6-3	-	-	TRBJ1-2	TGTGCCAGCAGGTACACAGGGAACTATGGCTACACCTTC	CASRYTGNYGYTF
TRBV7-9	few	-	TRBJ1-4	TGTGCCAGCAGCATAAACAGGGATGGGATGGAACTGTTTTTT	CASSINRDGMELFF
TRBV4-2	-	TRBD2	TRBJ2-1	TGTGCCAGCAGCCAGGCCTTAGCGGGGAGCTCCTACAATGAGCAGTTCTTC	CASSQALAGSSYNEQFF
TRBV10-3	-	TRBD1	TRBJ2-7	TGTGCCATCAGTGGTGGGGCCCAGACAGGGGTCGGCGAGCAGTACTTC	CAISGGAQTGVGEQYF
TRBV5-1	few	-	TRBJ1-2	TGTGCCAGCAGCCCCCCCGGCGGGAACTATGGCTACACCTTC	CASSPPGGNYGYTF
TRBV10-1	-	-	TRBJ2-5	TGCGCCAGCAGCGACCGGGACGCGACCAGGGAGACCCAGTACTTC	CASSDRDATRETQYF
TRBV3-1	few	-	TRBJ1-4	TGTGCCAGCAGCCAAGGATTAAGAGGACGTGGGGATGAAAAACTGTTTTTT	CASSQGLRGRGDEKLFF
TRBV20-1	-	-	TRBJ2-6	TGCAGTGCTAGAGATCCACGGATCTCTGGGGCCAACGTCCTGACTTTC	CSARDPRISGANVLTF
TRBV6-5	few	-	TRBJ2-7	TGTGCCAGCAGTCTCCACCTAGCGTACGAGCAGTACTTC	CASSLHLAYEQYF
TRBV12-3/TRBV12-4	-	-	TRBJ1-1	TGTGCCAGCAGTTTTGACCGAGTGAACACTGAAGCTTTCTTT	CASSFDRVNTEAFF
TRBV9	-	-	TRBJ2-6	TGTGCCAGCAGCTCCGACCGCTCTGGGGCCAACGTCCTGACTTTC	CASSSDRSGANVLTF
TRBV5-1	once	-	TRBJ1-1	TGCGCCAGCAGCTTGTCGGGGGGTTCTCACACTGAAGCTTTCTTT	CASSLSGGSHTEAFF
TRBV20-1	once	TRBD1	TRBJ2-7	TGCAGTGCTGGGGACAGGGGTTGGGGCGAGCAGTACTTC	CSAGDRGWGEQYF
TRBV10-3	-	-	TRBJ1-1	TGTGCCATCAGTGAGTCGGGGGGGCAGGGAACTGAAGCTTTCTTT	CAISESGGQGTEAFF
TRBV29-1	-	-	TRBJ1-5	TGCAGGCGAGGGGTCTGGGGGAGGGTGAGCAATCAGCCCCAGCATTTT	CRRGVWGRVSNQPQHF
TRBV12-3/TRBV12-4	few	-	TRBJ1-2	TGTGCCAGCACCCCGGGGGGGGCGTATGGCTACACCTTC	CASTPGGAYGYTF
TRBV20-1	-	-	TRBJ2-7	TGCAGTGCCTTACCAGGGGGGGTGGTCAACGAGCAGTACTTC	CSALPGGVVNEQYF
TRBV29-1	few	-	TRBJ1-1	TGCAGCGCCTCAAGACCGTTGAACACTGAAGCTTTCTTT	CSASRPLNTEAFF
TRBV11-2	few	-	TRBJ2-7	TGTGCCAGCAGCTTAGATCTGATTGGTGGGTACGAGCAGTACTTC	CASSLDLIGGYEQYF
TRBV5-1	-	-	TRBJ2-3	TGCGCCAGCAGTTGGATCCCCACAGATACGCAGTATTTT	CASSWIPTDTQYF
TRBV5-1	many	-	TRBJ2-5	TGTGCCAGCAGCTTAGATGAGACCCAGTACTTC	CASSLDETQYF
TRBV5-6	-	-	TRBJ2-3	TGTGCCAGCAGCCGATACGGGCCCACAGATACGCAGTATTTT	CASSRYGPTDTQYF
TRBV15	few	TRBD2	TRBJ2-3	TGTGCCACCAGCAGAGTAGCGGGAGCCCCAGATACGCAGTATTTT	CATSRVAGAPDTQYF
TRBV9	-	-	TRBJ2-7	TGTGCCAGCAGCGCCCGGACTGCGGGATACTACGAGCAGTACTTC	CASSARTAGYYEQYF
TRBV11-1	-	-	TRBJ2-3	TGTGCCAGCAGCCACCGGACGGGGGCGGATACGCAGTATTTT	CASSHRTGADTQYF